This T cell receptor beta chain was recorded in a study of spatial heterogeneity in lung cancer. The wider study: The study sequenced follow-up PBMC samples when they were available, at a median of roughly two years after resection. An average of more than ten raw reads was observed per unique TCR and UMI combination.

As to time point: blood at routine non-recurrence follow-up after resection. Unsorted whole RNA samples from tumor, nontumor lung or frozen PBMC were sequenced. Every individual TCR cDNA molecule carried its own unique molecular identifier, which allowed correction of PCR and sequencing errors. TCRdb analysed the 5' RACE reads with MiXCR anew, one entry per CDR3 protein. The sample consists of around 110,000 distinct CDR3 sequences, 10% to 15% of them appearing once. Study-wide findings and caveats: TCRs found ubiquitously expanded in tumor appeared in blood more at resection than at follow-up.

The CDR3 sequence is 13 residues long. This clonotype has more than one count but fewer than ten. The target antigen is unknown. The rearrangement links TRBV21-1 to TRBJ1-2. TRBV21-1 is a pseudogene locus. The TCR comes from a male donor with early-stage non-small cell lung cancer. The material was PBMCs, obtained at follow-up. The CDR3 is CASSTGRTYGYTF. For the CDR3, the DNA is TGTGCCAGCAGCACAGGCCGCACCTATGGCTACACCTTC.